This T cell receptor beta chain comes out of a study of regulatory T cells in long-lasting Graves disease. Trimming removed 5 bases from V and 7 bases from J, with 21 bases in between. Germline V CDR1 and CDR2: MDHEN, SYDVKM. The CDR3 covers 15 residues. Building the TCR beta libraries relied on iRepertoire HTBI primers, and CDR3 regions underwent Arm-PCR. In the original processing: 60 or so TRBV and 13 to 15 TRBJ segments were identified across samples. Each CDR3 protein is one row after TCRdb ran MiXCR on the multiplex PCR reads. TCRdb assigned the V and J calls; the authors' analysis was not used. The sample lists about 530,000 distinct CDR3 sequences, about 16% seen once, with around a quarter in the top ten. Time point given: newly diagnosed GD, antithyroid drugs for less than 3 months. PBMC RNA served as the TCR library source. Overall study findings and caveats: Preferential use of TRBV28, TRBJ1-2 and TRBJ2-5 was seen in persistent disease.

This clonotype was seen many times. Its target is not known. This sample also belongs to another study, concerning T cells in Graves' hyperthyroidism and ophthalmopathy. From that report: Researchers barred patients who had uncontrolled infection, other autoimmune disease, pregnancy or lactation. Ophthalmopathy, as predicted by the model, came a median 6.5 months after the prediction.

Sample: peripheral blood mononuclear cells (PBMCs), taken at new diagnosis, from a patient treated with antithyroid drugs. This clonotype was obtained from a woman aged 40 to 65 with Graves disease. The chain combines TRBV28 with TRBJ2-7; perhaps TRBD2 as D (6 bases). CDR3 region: CASSPTRGGVWEQYF. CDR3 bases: TGTGCCAGCAGTCCCACTCGGGGCGGGGTCTGGGAGCAGTACTTC. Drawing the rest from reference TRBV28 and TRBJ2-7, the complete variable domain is DVKVTQSSRYLVKRTGEKVFLECVQDMDHENMFWYRQDPGLGLRLIYFSYDVKMKEKGDIPEGYSVSREKKERFSLILESASTNQTSMYLCASSPTRGGVWEQYFGPGTRLTVT.